This T cell receptor (beta chain) was captured in a study of cytotoxic CD8 clonotypes in ibrutinib-treated CLL. At the level of the study: After median about 69 months, approximately 14 stayed in remission, approximately twelve progressed; responses approximately 24 partial, 2 complete. General study points: Contraction or stability on treatment was seen for public clonotypes, which were uncommon. At progression, clonality fell back toward baseline after rising at ibrutinib response.

Some clones are missing from TCRdb's copy, which holds only in-frame ones; the method was immunoSEQ multiplex PCR. Altogether about 160,000 clones are present, roughly 84% being singletons, with the ten largest covering roughly 3%. With regard to this clone: Its specificity is unknown.

The CDR3 has 16 amino acids. The germline V gene has CDR1 MGHDK and CDR2 SYGVNS. V dropped 0 bases and J dropped 6 bases, with 18 bases sitting between them. The source is a human donor with chronic lymphocytic leukemia. The genes are TRBV25-1 and TRBJ2-7; D is possibly TRBD2 (5 bases). Sequences were derived from PBMCs, sampled at disease progression, from a patient treated with ibrutinib. CDR3 amino acids: CASSEYDSTGAGEQYF. The CDR3 DNA reads as TGTGCCAGCAGTGAATATGATTCAACGGGTGCGGGCGAGCAGTACTTC.